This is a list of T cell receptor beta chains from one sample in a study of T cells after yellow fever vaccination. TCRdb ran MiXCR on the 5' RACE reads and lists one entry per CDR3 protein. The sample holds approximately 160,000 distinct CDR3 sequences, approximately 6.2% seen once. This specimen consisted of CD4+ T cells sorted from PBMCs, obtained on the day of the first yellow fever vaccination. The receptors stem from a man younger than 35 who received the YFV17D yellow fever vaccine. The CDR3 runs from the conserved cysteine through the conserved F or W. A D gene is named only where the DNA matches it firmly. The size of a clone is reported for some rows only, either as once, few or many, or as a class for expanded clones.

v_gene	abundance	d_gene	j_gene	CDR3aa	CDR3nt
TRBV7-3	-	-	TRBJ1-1	CASSLGPTSTEAFF	TGTGCCAGCAGCTTAGGACCCACGAGCACTGAAGCTTTCTTT
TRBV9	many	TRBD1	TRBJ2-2	CASRPPGQDKTGELFF	TGTGCCAGCAGACCTCCGGGACAGGATAAGACCGGGGAGCTGTTTTTT
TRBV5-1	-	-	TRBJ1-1	CASSLSGSLEAFF	TGCGCCAGCAGCTTGTCAGGGTCGCTTGAAGCTTTCTTT
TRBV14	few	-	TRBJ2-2	CASSQDPRDTGELFF	TGTGCCAGCAGCCAAGACCCTCGGGACACCGGGGAGCTGTTTTTT
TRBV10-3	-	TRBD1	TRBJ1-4	CAISGGTGDREKLFF	TGTGCCATCAGTGGCGGGACAGGGGATCGGGAAAAACTGTTTTTT
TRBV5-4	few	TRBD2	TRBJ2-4	CASSLAAGARRGAKNIQYF	TGTGCCAGCAGCTTGGCAGCGGGGGCGCGACGGGGAGCCAAAAACATTCAGTACTTC
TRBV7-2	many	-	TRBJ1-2	CASSPNTQGPAWGYTF	TGTGCCAGCAGCCCCAATACCCAGGGGCCGGCTTGGGGCTACACCTTC
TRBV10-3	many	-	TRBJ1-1	CAITQGTNTEAFF	TGTGCCATCACCCAGGGGACAAACACTGAAGCTTTCTTT
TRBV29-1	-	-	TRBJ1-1	CSVASQGTEAFF	TGCAGCGTTGCTTCGCAGGGCACTGAAGCTTTCTTT
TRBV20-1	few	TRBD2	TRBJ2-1	CSASNLPSGGFDEQFF	TGCAGTGCTAGTAATTTGCCCAGCGGGGGGTTCGATGAGCAGTTCTTC
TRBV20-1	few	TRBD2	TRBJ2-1	CSAPRPPGLAGNEQFF	TGCAGTGCTCCAAGGCCACCGGGACTAGCGGGCAATGAGCAGTTCTTC
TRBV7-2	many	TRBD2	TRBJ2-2	CASPIAGRNTGELFF	TGTGCCAGCCCGATAGCGGGGAGAAACACCGGGGAGCTGTTTTTT
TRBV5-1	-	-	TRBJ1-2	CASSLVSTYGYTF	TGCGCCAGCAGCTTGGTTTCCACCTATGGCTACACCTTC
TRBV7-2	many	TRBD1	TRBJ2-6	CASSGQGSGANVLTF	TGTGCCAGCAGCGGACAGGGTTCTGGGGCCAACGTCCTGACTTTC
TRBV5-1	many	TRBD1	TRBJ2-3	CASRWTGLTDTQYF	TGCGCCAGCCGCTGGACAGGGTTAACAGATACGCAGTATTTT
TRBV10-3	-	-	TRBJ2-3	CAISPPEGGAQYF	TGTGCCATCAGCCCCCCTGAGGGGGGAGCGCAGTATTTT
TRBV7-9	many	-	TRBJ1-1	CASSLSGGVLNTEAFF	TGTGCCAGCAGCTTGTCCGGGGGCGTTTTGAACACTGAAGCTTTCTTT
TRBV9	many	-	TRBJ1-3	CASSGRVSGNTIYF	TGTGCCAGCAGCGGCCGAGTCTCTGGAAACACCATATATTTT
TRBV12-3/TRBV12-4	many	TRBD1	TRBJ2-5	CASRRTGGYTQYF	TGTGCCAGCAGACGGACAGGGGGGTATACCCAGTACTTC
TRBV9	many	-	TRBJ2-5	CASSVAPGYQETQYF	TGTGCCAGCAGCGTAGCCCCAGGTTATCAAGAGACCCAGTACTTC
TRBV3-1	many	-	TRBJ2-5	CASTLSGRGAAETQYF	TGTGCCAGCACCCTTTCGGGCAGGGGGGCAGCGGAGACCCAGTACTTC
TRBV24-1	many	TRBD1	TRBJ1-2	CATSDRVSGTGGIGYTF	TGTGCCACCAGTGATCGAGTGTCCGGGACAGGGGGCATTGGCTACACCTTC
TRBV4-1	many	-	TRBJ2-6	CASSQEPHRVLTF	TGCGCCAGCAGCCAAGAACCGCACCGGGTCCTGACTTTC
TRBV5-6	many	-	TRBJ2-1	CASSTRGVLSYNEQFF	TGTGCCAGCAGCACCCGCGGGGTTCTATCCTACAATGAGCAGTTCTTC
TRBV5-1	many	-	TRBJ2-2	CASSLPTTANTGELFF	TGCGCCAGCAGCTTGCCTACGACAGCGAACACCGGGGAGCTGTTTTTT
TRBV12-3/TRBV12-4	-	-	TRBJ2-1	CASGRGYNEQFF	TGTGCCAGCGGCCGGGGATACAATGAGCAGTTCTTC
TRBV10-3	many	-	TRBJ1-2	CAISPTLIGAYGYTF	TGTGCCATCAGTCCCACCTTAATCGGGGCCTATGGCTACACCTTC
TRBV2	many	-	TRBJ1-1	CASKVRFAEAFF	TGTGCCAGCAAGGTGAGATTTGCTGAAGCTTTCTTT
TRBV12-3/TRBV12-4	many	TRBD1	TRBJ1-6	CASTRAGQGGPLHF	TGTGCCAGCACCCGGGCGGGACAGGGGGGACCCCTCCACTTT
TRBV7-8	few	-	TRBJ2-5	CASSTGIRETQYF	TGTGCCAGCAGTACTGGGATACGAGAGACCCAGTACTTC
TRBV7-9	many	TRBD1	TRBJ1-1	CASSWTGGLTEAFF	TGTGCCAGCAGCTGGACAGGGGGTTTGACTGAAGCTTTCTTT
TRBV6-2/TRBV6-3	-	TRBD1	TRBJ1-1	CASNRPSPGQAGTEAFF	TGTGCCAGCAATCGCCCGAGCCCGGGACAGGCGGGCACTGAAGCTTTCTTT
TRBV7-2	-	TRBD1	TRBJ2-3	CASSSRTGDVDTQYF	TGTGCCAGCAGCTCGCGGACAGGGGATGTAGATACGCAGTATTTT
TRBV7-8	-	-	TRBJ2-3	CASSLERGADTQYF	TGTGCCAGCAGCTTAGAAAGGGGGGCAGATACGCAGTATTTT
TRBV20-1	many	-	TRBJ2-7	CSARGGTAAYEQYF	TGCAGTGCTAGAGGTGGGACGGCCGCCTACGAGCAGTACTTC
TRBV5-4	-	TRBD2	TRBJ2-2	CASSWGLAGNTGELFF	TGTGCCAGCAGCTGGGGACTAGCGGGTAACACCGGGGAGCTGTTTTTT
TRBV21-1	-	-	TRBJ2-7	CASSAGTRSYEQYF	TGTGCCAGCAGCGCGGGGACGCGCTCCTACGAGCAGTACTTC
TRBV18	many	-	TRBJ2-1	CASTPLGGGRGNEQFF	TGTGCCAGCACCCCGTTGGGGGGTGGACGCGGCAATGAGCAGTTCTTC
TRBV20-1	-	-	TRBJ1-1	CSARGHWNTEAFF	TGCAGTGCTAGGGGACATTGGAACACTGAAGCTTTCTTT
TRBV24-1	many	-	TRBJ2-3	CATADRGDTQYF	TGTGCCACCGCAGACCGGGGGGATACGCAGTATTTT
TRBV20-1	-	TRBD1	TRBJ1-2	CSPFGQDFQASYTF	TGCAGTCCCTTTGGACAGGACTTCCAGGCGAGCTACACCTTC